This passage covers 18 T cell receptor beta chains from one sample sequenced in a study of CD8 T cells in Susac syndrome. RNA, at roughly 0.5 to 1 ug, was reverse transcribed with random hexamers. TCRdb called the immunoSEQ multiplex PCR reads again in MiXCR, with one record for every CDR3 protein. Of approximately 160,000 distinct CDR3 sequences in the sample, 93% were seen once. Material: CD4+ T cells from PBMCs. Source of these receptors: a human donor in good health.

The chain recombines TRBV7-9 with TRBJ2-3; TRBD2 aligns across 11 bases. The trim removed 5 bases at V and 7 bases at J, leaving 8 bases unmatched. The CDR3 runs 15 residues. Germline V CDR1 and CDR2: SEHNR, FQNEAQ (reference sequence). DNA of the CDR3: TGTGCCAGCAGCACGCTAGCGGGGGGTATATATACGCAGTATTTT. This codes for CASSTLAGGIYTQYF.

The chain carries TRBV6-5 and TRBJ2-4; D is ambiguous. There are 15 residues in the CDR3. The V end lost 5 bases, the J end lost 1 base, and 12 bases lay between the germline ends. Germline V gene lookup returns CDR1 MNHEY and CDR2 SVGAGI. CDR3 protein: CASSGTAEAKNIQYF. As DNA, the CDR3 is TGTGCCAGCAGTGGCACGGCCGAGGCCAAAAACATTCAGTACTTC.

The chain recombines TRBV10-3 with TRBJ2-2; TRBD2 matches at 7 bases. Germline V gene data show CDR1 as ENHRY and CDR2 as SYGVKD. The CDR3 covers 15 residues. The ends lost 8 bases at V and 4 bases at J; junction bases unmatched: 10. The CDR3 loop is CAIGMGGSGTGELFF. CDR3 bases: TGTGCCATCGGAATGGGGGGGTCGGGCACCGGGGAGCTGTTTTTT.

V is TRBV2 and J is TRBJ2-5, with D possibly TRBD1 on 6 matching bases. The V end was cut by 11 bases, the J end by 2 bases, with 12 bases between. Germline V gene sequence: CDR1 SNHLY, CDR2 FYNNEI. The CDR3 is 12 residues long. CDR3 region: CAGRQVQETQYF. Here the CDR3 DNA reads TGTGCCGGACGACAGGTACAAGAGACCCAGTACTTC.

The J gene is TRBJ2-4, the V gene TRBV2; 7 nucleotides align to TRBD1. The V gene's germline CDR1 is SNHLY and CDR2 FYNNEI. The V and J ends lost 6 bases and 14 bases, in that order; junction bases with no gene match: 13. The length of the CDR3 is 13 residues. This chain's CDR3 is CASRVGRQGWEYF. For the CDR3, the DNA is TGTGCCAGCAGGGTCGGACGACAGGGTTGGGAGTACTTC.

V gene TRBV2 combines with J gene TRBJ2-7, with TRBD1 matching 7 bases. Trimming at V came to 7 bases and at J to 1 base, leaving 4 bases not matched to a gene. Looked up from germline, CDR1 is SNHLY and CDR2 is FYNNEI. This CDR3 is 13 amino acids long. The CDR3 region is CASTADRSYEQYF. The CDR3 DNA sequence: TGTGCCAGCACTGCGGACAGGTCCTACGAGCAGTACTTC.

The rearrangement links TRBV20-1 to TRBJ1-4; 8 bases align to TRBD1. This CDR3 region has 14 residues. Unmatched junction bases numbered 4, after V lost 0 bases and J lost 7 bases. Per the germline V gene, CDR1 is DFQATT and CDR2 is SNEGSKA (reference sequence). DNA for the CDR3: TGCAGTGCTAGAGATCCAGGGGGCGGTGAAAAACTGTTTTTT. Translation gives CSARDPGGGEKLFF.

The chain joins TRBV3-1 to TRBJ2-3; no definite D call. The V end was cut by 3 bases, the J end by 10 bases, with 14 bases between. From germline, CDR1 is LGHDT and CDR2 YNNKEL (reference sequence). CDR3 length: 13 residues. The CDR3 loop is CASSQVHLDAQYF. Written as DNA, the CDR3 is TGTGCCAGCAGCCAGGTTCATTTGGATGCGCAGTATTTT.

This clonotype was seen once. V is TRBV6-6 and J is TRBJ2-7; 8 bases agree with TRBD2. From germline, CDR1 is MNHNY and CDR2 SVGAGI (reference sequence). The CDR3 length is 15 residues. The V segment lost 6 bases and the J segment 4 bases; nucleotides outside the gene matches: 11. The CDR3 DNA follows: TGTGCCAGCAGCCCCCGGTCGCAGCGGGGGTACGAGCAGTACTTC. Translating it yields CASSPRSQRGYEQYF.

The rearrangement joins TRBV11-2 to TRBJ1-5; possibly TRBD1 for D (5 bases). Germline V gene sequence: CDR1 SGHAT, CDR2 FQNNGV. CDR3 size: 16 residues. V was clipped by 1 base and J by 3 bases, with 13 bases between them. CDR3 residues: CASSLGRGLLNQPQHF. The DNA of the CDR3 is TGTGCCAGCAGCTTAGGGAGGGGACTGCTCAATCAGCCCCAGCATTTT.

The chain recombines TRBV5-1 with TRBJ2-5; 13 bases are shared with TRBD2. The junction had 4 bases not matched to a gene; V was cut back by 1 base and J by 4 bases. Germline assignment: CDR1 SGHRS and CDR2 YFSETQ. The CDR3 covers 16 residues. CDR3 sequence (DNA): TGCGCCAGCAGCTTGTGGACTAGCGGGGGCGGAGAGACCCAGTACTTC. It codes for CASSLWTSGGGETQYF.

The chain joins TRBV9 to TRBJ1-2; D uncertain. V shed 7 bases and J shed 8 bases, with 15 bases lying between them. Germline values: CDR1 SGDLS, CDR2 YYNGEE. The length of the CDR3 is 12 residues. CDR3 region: CASGRKPGGYTF. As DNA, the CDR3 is TGTGCCAGCGGGAGAAAACCGGGCGGCTACACCTTC.

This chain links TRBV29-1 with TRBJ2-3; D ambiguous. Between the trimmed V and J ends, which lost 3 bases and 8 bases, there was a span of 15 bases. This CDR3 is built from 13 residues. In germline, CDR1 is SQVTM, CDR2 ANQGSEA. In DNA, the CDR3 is TGCAGCGTTGAGCCCCAGGCCCAAGGTACGCAGTATTTT. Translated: CSVEPQAQGTQYF.

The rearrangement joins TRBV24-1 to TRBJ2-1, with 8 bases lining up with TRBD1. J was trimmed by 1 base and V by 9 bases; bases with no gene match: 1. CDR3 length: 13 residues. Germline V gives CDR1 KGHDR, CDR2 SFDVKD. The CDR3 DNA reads TGTGCCACCCAGGGGGCTTCCTACAATGAGCAGTTCTTC. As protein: CATQGASYNEQFF.

The CDR3 is CATSDPRRAFF. The CDR3 DNA is TGTGCCACCAGTGACCCCCGGCGAGCTTTCTTT. The rearrangement uses TRBV24-1 and TRBJ1-1; D remains unclear. There are 11 residues in the CDR3. Germline CDR1 KGHDR, CDR2 SFDVKD. Deletions cut 4 bases from V and 10 bases from J, with 9 bases between.

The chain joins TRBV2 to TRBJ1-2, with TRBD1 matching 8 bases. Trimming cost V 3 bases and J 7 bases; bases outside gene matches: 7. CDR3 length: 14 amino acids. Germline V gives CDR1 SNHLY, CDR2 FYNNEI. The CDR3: CASSEVQGASGYTF. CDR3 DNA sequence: TGTGCCAGCAGTGAGGTCCAGGGGGCTAGTGGCTACACCTTC.

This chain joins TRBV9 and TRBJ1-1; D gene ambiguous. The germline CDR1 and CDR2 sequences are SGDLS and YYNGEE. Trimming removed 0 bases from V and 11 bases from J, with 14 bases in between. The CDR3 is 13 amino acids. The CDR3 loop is CASSVGLQTGAFF. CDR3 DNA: TGTGCCAGCAGCGTAGGTCTCCAAACTGGGGCTTTCTTT.

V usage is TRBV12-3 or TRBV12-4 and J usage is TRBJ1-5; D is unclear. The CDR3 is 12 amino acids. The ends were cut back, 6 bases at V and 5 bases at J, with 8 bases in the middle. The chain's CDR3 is CASRIADQPQHF. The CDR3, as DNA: TGTGCCAGCAGAATCGCGGATCAGCCCCAGCATTTT.